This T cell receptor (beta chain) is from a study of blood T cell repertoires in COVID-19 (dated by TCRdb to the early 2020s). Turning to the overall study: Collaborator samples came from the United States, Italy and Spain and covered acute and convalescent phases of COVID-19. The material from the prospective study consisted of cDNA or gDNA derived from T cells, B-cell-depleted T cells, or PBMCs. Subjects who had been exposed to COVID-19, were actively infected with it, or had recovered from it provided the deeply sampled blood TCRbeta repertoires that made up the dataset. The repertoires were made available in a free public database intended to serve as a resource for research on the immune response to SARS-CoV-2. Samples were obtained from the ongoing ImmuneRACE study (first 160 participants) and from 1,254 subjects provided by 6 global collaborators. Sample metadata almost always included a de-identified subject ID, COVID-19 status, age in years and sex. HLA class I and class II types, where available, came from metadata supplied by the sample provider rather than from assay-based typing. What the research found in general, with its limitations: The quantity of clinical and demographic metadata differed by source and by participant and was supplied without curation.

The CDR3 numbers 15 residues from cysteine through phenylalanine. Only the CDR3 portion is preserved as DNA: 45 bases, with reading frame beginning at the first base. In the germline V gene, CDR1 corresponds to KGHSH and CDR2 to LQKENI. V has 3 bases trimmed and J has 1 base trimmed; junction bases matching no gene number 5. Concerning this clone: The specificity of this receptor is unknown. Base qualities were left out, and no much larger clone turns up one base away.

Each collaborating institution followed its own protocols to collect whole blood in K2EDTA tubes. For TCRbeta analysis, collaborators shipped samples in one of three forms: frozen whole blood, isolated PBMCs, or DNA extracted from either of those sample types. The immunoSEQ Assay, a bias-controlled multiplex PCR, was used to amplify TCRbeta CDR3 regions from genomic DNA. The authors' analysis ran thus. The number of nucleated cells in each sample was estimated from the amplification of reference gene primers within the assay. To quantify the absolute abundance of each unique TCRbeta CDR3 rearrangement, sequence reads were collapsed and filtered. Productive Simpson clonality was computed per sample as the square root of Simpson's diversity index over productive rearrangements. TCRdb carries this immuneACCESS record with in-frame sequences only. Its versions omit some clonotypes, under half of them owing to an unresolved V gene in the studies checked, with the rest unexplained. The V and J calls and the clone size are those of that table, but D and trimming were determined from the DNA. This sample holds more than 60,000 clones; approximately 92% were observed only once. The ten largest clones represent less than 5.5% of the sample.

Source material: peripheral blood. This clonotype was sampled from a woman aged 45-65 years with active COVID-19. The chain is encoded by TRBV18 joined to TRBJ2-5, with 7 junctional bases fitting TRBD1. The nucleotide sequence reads TGTGCCAGCTCACCCCAGACAGGGCTCCAAGAGACCCAGTACTTC. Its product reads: CASSPQTGLQETQYF.